The clone carrying this T cell receptor beta chain was counted at least ten times. Its target is unknown. Amplified TCR beta CDR3 regions derived from RNA transcripts. The TCR CDR3 first-round RT-PCR relied on the HTBI primer set. TCRdb re-called the multiplex PCR reads with MiXCR, one entry per CDR3 protein. There are 500,000 to 750,000 distinct CDR3 sequences in the sample; over 12% occur only once, and roughly 7% lies in the top ten. The data were taken from a study of T cells in Graves' hyperthyroidism and ophthalmopathy. Overall study context: Before any treatment, at initial diagnosis, peripheral blood was collected. Study-wide results and limits: Model output signaled ophthalmopathy a median roughly six months ahead of onset.

Germline CDR1 reads LNHDA; CDR2 reads SQIVND (reference sequence). The V end lost 1 base, the J end lost 0 bases, and 15 bases lay between the germline ends. This CDR3 spans 17 amino acids. The TCR originated in a woman aged 18-29 years with Graves' ophthalmopathy. This chain joins TRBV19 and TRBJ1-1, with a tentative D call TRBD1 (5 bases). What was sequenced was blood. The CDR3 DNA is TGTGCCAGTAGTATAGGAATATGGGGCCGGATGAACACTGAAGCTTTCTTT. Encoded protein: CASSIGIWGRMNTEAFF.